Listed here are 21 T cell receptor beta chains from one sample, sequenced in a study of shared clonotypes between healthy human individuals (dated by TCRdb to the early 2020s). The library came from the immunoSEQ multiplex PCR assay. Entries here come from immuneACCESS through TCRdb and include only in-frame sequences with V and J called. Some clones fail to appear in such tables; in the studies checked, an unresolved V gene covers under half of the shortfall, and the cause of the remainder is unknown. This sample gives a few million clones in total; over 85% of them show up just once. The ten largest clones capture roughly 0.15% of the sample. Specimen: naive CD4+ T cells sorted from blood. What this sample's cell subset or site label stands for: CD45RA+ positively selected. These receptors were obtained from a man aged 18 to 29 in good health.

The CDR3 region has the DNA TGCAGTGCCTATAGGAACACTGAAGCTTTCTTT. Translation gives CSAYRNTEAFF. The chain combines TRBV20-1 with TRBJ1-1; no clear D. The CDR3 contains 11 residues. CDR1 and CDR2 (germline): DFQATT, SNEGSKA (reference sequence). Trimming removed 6 bases at V and 1 base at J, with 6 bases between.

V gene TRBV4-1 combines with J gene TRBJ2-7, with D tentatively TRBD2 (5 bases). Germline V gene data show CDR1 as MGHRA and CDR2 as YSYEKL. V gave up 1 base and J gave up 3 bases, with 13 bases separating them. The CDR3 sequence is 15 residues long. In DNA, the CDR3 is TGCGCCAGCAGCCAAGTTACGGCCCGGGGCTACGAGCAGTACTTC. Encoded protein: CASSQVTARGYEQYF.

CDR3 region: CASSIGTGAYNEQFF. The CDR3 nucleotides read TGTGCCAGCAGTATCGGGACAGGAGCCTACAATGAGCAGTTCTTC. The gene calls are TRBV6-6 and TRBJ2-1, with TRBD1 identical over 8 bases. The CDR3 is made up of 15 amino acids. CDR1 MNHNY and CDR2 SVGAGI come from the germline V gene (reference sequence). Losses at the gene ends were 5 bases for V and 2 bases for J; bases not matched to a gene: 5.

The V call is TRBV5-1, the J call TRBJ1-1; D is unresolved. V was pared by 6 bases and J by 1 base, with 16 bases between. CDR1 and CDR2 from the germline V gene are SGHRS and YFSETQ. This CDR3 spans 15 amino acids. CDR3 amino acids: CASTPRGAQNTEAFF. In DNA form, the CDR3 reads TGCGCCAGCACCCCCCGAGGCGCTCAGAACACTGAAGCTTTCTTT.

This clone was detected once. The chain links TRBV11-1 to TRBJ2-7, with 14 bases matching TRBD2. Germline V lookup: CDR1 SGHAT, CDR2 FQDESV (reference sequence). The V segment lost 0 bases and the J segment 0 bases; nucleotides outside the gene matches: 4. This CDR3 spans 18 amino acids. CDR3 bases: TGTGCCAGCAGCTTAGCGCTGGGACTAGCGGGGGCCTCCTACGAGCAGTACTTC. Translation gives CASSLALGLAGASYEQYF.

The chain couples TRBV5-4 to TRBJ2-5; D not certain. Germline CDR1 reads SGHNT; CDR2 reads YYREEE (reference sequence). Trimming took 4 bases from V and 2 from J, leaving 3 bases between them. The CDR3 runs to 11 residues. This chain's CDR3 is CASSGQETQYF. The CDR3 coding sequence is TGTGCCAGCAGCGGGCAAGAGACCCAGTACTTC.

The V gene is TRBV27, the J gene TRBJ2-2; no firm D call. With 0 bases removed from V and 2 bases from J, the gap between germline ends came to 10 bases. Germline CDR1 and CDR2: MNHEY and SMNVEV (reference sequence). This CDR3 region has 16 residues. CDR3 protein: CASSLSVAGNTGELFF. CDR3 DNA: TGTGCCAGCAGTTTATCTGTGGCAGGAAACACCGGGGAGCTGTTTTTT.

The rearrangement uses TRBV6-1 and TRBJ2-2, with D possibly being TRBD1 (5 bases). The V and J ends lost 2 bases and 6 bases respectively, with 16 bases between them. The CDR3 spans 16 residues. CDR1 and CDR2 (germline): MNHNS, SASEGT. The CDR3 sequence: CASSELAGLIPGELFF. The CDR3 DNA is TGTGCCAGCAGTGAATTGGCAGGGCTAATACCCGGGGAGCTGTTTTTT.

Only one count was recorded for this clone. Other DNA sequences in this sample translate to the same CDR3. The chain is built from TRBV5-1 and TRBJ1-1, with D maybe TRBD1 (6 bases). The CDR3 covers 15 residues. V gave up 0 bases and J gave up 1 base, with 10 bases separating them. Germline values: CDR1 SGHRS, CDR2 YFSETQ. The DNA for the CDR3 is TGCGCCAGCAGCTTGGTTGGGGGGCAGAACACTGAAGCTTTCTTT. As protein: CASSLVGGQNTEAFF.

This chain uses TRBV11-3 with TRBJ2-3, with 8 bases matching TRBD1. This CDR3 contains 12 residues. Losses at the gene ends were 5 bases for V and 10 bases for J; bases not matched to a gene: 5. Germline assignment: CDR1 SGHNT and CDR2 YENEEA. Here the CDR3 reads CASSPGQGPQYF. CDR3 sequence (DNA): TGTGCCAGCAGCCCCGGACAGGGCCCGCAGTATTTT.

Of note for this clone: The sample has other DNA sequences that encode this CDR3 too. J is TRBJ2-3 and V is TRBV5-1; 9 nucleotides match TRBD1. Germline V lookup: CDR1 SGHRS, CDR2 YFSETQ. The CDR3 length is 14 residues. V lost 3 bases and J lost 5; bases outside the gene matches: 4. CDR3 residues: CASSSTGGRDTQYF. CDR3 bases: TGCGCCAGCAGCTCTACAGGGGGCAGAGATACGCAGTATTTT.

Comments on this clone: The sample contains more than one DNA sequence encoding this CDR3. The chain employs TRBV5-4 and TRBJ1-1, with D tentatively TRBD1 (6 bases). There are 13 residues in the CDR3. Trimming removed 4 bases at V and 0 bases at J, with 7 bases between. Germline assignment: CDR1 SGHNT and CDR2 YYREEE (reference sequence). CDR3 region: CASSRTVNTEAFF. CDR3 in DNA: TGTGCCAGCAGCAGGACAGTGAACACTGAAGCTTTCTTT.

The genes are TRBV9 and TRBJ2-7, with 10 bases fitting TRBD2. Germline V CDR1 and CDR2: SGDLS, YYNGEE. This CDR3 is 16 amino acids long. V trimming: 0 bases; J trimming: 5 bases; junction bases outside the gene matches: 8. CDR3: CASSVVASGSVNEQYF. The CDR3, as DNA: TGTGCCAGCAGCGTAGTAGCTAGCGGGAGTGTCAACGAGCAGTACTTC.

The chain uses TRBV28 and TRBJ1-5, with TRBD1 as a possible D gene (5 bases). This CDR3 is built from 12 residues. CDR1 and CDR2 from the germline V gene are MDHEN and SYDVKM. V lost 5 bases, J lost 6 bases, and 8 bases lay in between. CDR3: CASSPGVQPQHF. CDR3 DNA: TGTGCCAGCAGTCCGGGGGTTCAGCCCCAGCATTTT.

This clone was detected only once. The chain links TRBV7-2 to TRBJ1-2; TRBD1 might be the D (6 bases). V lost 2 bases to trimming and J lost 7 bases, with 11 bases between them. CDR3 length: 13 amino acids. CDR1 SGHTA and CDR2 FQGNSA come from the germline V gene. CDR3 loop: CASSLMGALGYTF. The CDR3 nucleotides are TGTGCCAGCAGCTTAATGGGGGCGCTTGGCTACACCTTC.

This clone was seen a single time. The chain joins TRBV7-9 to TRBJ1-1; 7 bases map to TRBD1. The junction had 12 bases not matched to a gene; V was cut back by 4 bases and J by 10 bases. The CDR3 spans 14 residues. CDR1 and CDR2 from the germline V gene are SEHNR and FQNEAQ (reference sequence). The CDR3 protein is CASSSTGTAVGAFF. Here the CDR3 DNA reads TGTGCCAGCAGCTCCACCGGGACAGCTGTTGGAGCTTTCTTT.

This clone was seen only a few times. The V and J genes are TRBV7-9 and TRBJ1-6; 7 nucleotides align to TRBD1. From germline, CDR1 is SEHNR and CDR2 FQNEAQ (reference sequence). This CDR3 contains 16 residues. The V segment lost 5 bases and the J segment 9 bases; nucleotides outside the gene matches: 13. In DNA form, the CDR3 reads TGTGCCAGCAGCCCTGACCCGGGACAGCGGCTTTCACCCCTCCACTTT. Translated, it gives CASSPDPGQRLSPLHF. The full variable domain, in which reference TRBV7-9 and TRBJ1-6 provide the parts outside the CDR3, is DTGVSQNPRHKITKRGQNVTFRCDPISEHNRLYWYRQTLGQGPEFLTYFQNEAQLEKSRLLSDRFSAERPKGSFSTLEIQRTEQGDSAMYLCASSPDPGQRLSPLHFGNGTRLTVT.

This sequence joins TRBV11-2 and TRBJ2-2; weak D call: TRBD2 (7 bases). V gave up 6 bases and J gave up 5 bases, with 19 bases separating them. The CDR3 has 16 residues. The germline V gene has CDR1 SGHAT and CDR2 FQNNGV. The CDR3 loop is CASRDEGGPKTGELFF. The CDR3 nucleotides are TGTGCCAGCAGGGATGAGGGGGGGCCTAAAACCGGGGAGCTGTTTTTT.

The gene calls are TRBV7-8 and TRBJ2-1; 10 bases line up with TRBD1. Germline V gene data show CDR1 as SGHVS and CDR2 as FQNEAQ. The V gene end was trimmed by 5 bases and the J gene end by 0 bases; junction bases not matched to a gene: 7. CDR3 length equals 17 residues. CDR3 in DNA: TGTGCCAGCAGCCTCCGGGACAGGGGTATCTCCTACAATGAGCAGTTCTTC. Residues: CASSLRDRGISYNEQFF. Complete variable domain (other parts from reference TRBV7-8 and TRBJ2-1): GAGVSQSPRYKVAKRGQDVALRCDPISGHVSLFWYQQALGQGPEFLTYFQNEAQLDKSGLPSDRFFAERPEGSVSTLKIQRTQQEDSAVYLCASSLRDRGISYNEQFFGPGTRLTVL.

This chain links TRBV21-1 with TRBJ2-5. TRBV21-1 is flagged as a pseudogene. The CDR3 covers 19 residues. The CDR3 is CASSKGCFIIFEWQETQYF. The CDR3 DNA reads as TGTGCCAGCAGCAAAGGATGCTTTATCATCTTCGAATGGCAAGAGACCCAGTACTTC.

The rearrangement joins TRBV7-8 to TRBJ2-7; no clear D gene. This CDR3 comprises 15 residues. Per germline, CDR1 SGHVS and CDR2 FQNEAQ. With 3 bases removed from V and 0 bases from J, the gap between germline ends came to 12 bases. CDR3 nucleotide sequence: TGTGCCAGCAGCTTCGACGTCGGCCTCTCCTACGAGCAGTACTTC. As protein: CASSFDVGLSYEQYF. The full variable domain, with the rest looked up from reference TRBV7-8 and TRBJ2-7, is GAGVSQSPRYKVAKRGQDVALRCDPISGHVSLFWYQQALGQGPEFLTYFQNEAQLDKSGLPSDRFFAERPEGSVSTLKIQRTQQEDSAVYLCASSFDVGLSYEQYFGPGTRLTVT.